The rows below give T cell receptor beta chains drawn from one sample of a study of T cells in pancreatic ductal adenocarcinoma. This table comes from immunoSEQ multiplex PCR, and its TCRdb copy is limited to in-frame clones, with some not included. Counted here are 100,000 or so clones, about 96% occurring once; the ten biggest clones make up roughly 3.1%. Input material: PBMCs. The receptors shown here come from a human donor with pancreatic ductal adenocarcinoma. The CDR3 runs from the conserved cysteine through the conserved F or W. D genes are given only for firm matches. Clone size is given for some rows only: seen once, a few or many times, or a class if the clone is expanded.

-	-	TRBJ2-7	TRBV5-4	TGTGCCAGCAGCTTGGCGTGGGAGGCCTCTGGGGAGCAGTACTTC	CASSLAWEASGEQYF
-	-	TRBJ2-3	TRBV19	TGTGCCAGTCGCGTTGGGAGGACAGATACGCAGTATTTT	CASRVGRTDTQYF
-	-	TRBJ2-7	TRBV5-4	TGTGCCAGCAGCTTCGGTACCGGGTACGAGCAGTACTTC	CASSFGTGYEQYF
TRBD1	-	TRBJ2-2	TRBV4-1	TGCGCCAGCAGCCAAGATTACCAGGACAGGCCCGGGGAGCTGTTTTTT	CASSQDYQDRPGELFF
TRBD2	-	TRBJ2-1	TRBV7-9	TGTGCCGCGGGAGGGGGTGAGCAGTTCTTC	CAAGGGEQFF
-	few	TRBJ2-7	TRBV27	TGTGCCAGCAGGACGGGCGTGGGAGTGTACGAGCAGTACTTC	CASRTGVGVYEQYF
-	-	TRBJ1-1	TRBV27	TGTGCCAGCAGTTTACAGGGTTACACTGAAGCTTTCTTT	CASSLQGYTEAFF
-	-	TRBJ2-3	TRBV6-1	TGTGCCAGCAGTGGACTCACAGATACGCAGTATTTT	CASSGLTDTQYF
TRBD1	-	TRBJ1-4	TRBV19	TGTGCCAGTAGGCCTGACAGGGATAATGAAAAACTGTTTTTT	CASRPDRDNEKLFF
-	-	TRBJ1-3	TRBV28	TGTGCCAGCATAGGGGTAACACTCGGAAACACCATATATTTT	CASIGVTLGNTIYF
TRBD1	-	TRBJ2-5	TRBV7-9	TGTGCCAGCAGCCCCGGGACAGCCCTAGAGACCCAGTACTTC	CASSPGTALETQYF
TRBD2	-	TRBJ2-7	TRBV27	TGTGCCAGCAGTGCTGTTAGCGGGAGACCCACCTACGAGCAGTACTTC	CASSAVSGRPTYEQYF
-	-	TRBJ2-7	TRBV11-3	TGTGCCAGCAGCCCCTCCCGTATGACCAGGGGAGGGTACGAGCAGTACTTC	CASSPSRMTRGGYEQYF
-	-	TRBJ1-5	TRBV19	TGTGCCAGTAGTATAGTGGGAGGGAATAGCAATCAGCCCCAGCATTTT	CASSIVGGNSNQPQHF
TRBD2	-	TRBJ2-1	TRBV23-1	TGCGCCAGCAGTCAATCAACTAGCGGGGACCTCTCCTACAATGAGCAGTTCTTC	CASSQSTSGDLSYNEQFF
TRBD2	-	TRBJ2-1	TRBV7-9	TGTGCCAGCAGCCGGGGGGGGAATGAGCAGTTCTTC	CASSRGGNEQFF
-	-	TRBJ2-1	TRBV11-3	TGTGCCAGCAGCTTAGAGGCCAATGAGCAGTTCTTC	CASSLEANEQFF
-	-	TRBJ1-1	TRBV18	TGTGCCAGCTCAGGACGGGGGAGCACTGAAGCTTTCTTT	CASSGRGSTEAFF
-	-	TRBJ2-3	TRBV29-1	TGCAGCGTTGACCCCGGGGGAACAGATACGCAGTATTTT	CSVDPGGTDTQYF
TRBD1	-	TRBJ2-1	TRBV30	TGTGCCTGGATAAGATGGACAGGGGCTAATGAGCAGTTCTTC	CAWIRWTGANEQFF
-	-	TRBJ1-1	TRBV11-2	TGTGCCAGCGGAGGGCTCGGACACTCACGAGCTTTCTTT	CASGGLGHSRAFF
TRBD1	-	TRBJ1-1	TRBV6-6	TGTGCCAGCAGTTACGGACAGGGGATTGTATACACTGAAGCTTTCTTT	CASSYGQGIVYTEAFF
-	-	TRBJ2-3	TRBV11-2	TGTGCCAGCAGCTTAGGGCCCCTCACAGATACGCAGTATTTT	CASSLGPLTDTQYF
-	-	TRBJ2-1	TRBV18	TGTGCCAGCTCACCTTTCGACAGTAGCGGTACCTACAATGAGCAGTTCTTC	CASSPFDSSGTYNEQFF
-	-	TRBJ1-5	TRBV5-1	TGCGCCAGCAGCTACGACAGCTTCAATCAGCCCCAGCATTTT	CASSYDSFNQPQHF
TRBD1	-	TRBJ1-1	TRBV30	TGTGCCTGGGGTCGACAGGGGGCGCATACTGAAGCTTTCTTT	CAWGRQGAHTEAFF
TRBD2	-	TRBJ2-5	TRBV28	TGTGCCAGCAGTGTATATAGCGGGAGAGGTCGAGAGACCCAGTACTTC	CASSVYSGRGRETQYF
TRBD1	-	TRBJ1-1	TRBV30	TGTGCCTTCACCAGGGGGATGAACACTGAAGCTTTCTTT	CAFTRGMNTEAFF
-	-	TRBJ2-3	TRBV11-1	TGTGCCAGCAGCCCGGGGGAAGATACGCAGTATTTT	CASSPGEDTQYF
-	-	TRBJ1-4	TRBV19	TGTGCCAGTAGTATGGTGGGGGCTGAGGAAAAACTGTTTTTT	CASSMVGAEEKLFF
TRBD2	-	TRBJ2-7	TRBV2	TGTGCTACTAAGCGGGAGTTGGGCTACGAGCAGTACTTC	CATKRELGYEQYF
TRBD1	-	TRBJ1-2	TRBV7-2	TGTGCCAGCAGCCTAGACAGGGTGTATGGCTACACCTTC	CASSLDRVYGYTF
TRBD2	few	TRBJ2-7	TRBV5-1	TGCGCCAGCAGCTTTGCTAGCGGGAACAACGAGCAGTACTTC	CASSFASGNNEQYF
-	-	TRBJ1-1	TRBV4-2	TGTGCCAGCAGCCTACAGGGAAGTGAAGCTTTCTTT	CASSLQGSEAFF
-	-	TRBJ1-1	TRBV20-1	TGCAGTGCTACTCGCACTGAAGCTTTCTTT	CSATRTEAFF